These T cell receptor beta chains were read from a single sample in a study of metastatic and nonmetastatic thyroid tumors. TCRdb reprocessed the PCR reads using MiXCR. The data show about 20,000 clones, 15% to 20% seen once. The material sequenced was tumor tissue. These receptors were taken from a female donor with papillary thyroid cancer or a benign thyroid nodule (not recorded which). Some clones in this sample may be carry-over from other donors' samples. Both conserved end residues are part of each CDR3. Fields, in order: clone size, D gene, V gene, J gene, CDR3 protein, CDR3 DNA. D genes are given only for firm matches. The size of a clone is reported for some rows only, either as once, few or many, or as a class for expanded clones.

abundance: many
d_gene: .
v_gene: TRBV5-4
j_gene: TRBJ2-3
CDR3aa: CASSLGGGSTDTQYF
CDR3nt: TGTGCCAGCAGCTTGGGGGGCGGGAGCACAGATACGCAGTATTTT

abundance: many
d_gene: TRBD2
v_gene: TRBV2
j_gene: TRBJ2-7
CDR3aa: CASSEGLAGGSYEQYF
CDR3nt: TGTGCCAGCAGTGAAGGGCTAGCGGGAGGATCCTACGAGCAGTACTTC

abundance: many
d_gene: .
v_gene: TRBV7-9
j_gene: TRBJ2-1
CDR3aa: CASSLSYRAKYNEQFF
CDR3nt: TGTGCCAGCAGCTTATCATACCGGGCGAAATACAATGAGCAGTTCTTC

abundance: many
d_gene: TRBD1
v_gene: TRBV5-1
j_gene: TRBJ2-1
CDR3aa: CASSPWTGSGNEQFF
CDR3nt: TGCGCCAGCAGCCCCTGGACAGGGTCGGGCAATGAGCAGTTCTTC

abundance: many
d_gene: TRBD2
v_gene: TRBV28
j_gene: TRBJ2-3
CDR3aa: CASSFTLAEVITSTDTQYF
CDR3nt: TGTGCCAGCAGTTTTACCCTAGCGGAGGTAATTACTAGCACAGATACGCAGTATTTT

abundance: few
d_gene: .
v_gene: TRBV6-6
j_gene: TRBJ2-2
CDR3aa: CASSYWGRWTAGDLFF
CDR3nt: TGTGCCAGCAGTTACTGGGGCCGGTGGACTGCCGGGGATCTGTTTTTT

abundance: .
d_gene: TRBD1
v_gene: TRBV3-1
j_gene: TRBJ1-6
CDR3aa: CASSPPPPRQGCSPLHF
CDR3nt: TGTGCCAGCAGCCCCCCCCCCCCTCGACAGGGATGTTCACCCCTCCACTTT

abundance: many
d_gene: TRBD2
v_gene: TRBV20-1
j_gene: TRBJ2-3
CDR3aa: CSARGGGITDTQYF
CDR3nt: TGCAGTGCTAGAGGCGGGGGGATCACAGATACGCAGTATTTT

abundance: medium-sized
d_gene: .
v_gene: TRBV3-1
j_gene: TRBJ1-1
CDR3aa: CASSPGAAGNTEAFF
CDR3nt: TGTGCCAGCAGCCCCGGTGCGGCGGGGAACACTGAAGCTTTCTTT

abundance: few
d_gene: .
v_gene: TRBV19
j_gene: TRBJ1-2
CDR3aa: CASSINRVKRDGYTF
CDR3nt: TGTGCCAGTAGTATCAACAGGGTGAAGCGTGATGGCTACACCTTC

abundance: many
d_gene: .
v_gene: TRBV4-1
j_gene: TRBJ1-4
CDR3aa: CASSPGDRGKLFF
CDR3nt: TGCGCCAGCAGTCCCGGGGACCGGGGAAAACTGTTTTTT

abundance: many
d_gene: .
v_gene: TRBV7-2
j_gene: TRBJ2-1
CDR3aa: CASSLMLSGSSYNEQFF
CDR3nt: TGTGCCAGCAGCTTAATGCTATCAGGGAGCTCCTACAATGAGCAGTTCTTC

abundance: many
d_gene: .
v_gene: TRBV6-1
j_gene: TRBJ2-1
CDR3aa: CAQRSSLFSYNEQFF
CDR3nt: TGTGCCCAGCGGAGCAGTCTCTTCTCCTACAATGAGCAGTTCTTC

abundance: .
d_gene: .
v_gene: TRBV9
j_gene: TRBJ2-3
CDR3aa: CASSFGDGADTQYF
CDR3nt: TGTGCCAGCAGCTTTGGGGATGGCGCAGATACGCAGTATTTT

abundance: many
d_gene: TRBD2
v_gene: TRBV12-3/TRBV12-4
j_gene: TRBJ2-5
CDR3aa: CASSRPGLAGEETQYF
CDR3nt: TGTGCCAGCAGCCGCCCGGGACTAGCGGGAGAAGAGACCCAGTACTTC